These T cell receptor beta chains were read from a single sample in a study of T cell changes during pregnancy in multiple sclerosis. Libraries were prepared by immunoSEQ multiplex PCR; TCRdb keeps only in-frame clonotypes and omits some of them. This table holds 70,000 or so clones, over 90% found once. The starting material was CD4+ T cells from peripheral blood mononuclear cells, obtained after pregnancy. The source of these receptors is a female donor with multiple sclerosis, enrolled in a pregnancy study. The CDR3 runs from the conserved cysteine through the conserved F or W. Fields, in order: clone size, D gene, V gene, J gene, CDR3 DNA, CDR3 protein. A D gene is named only where the DNA matches it firmly. For some rows the clone size is stated as once, few or many, or as a class when expanded; others skip it.

abundance: .; d_gene: TRBD1; v_gene: TRBV18; j_gene: TRBJ1-1; CDR3nt: TGTGCCAGCTCGGGACAGTTGAACACTGAAGCTTTCTTT; CDR3aa: CASSGQLNTEAFF
abundance: .; d_gene: .; v_gene: TRBV5-1; j_gene: TRBJ1-3; CDR3nt: TGCGCCAGCAGCCCGGGAAACTCTGGAAACACCATATATTTT; CDR3aa: CASSPGNSGNTIYF
abundance: .; d_gene: .; v_gene: TRBV5-1; j_gene: TRBJ2-2; CDR3nt: TGCGCCAGCACCGAAGGAGGGGAGAGCACCGGGGAGCTGTTTTTT; CDR3aa: CASTEGGESTGELFF
abundance: .; d_gene: TRBD1; v_gene: TRBV5-1; j_gene: TRBJ1-1; CDR3nt: TGCGCCAGCAGCCCCGGGACAGCGAACACTGAAGCTTTCTTT; CDR3aa: CASSPGTANTEAFF
abundance: .; d_gene: .; v_gene: TRBV5-1; j_gene: TRBJ1-1; CDR3nt: TGCGCCAGCAGCTTGGACAGCCTAGCTTTCTTT; CDR3aa: CASSLDSLAFF
abundance: .; d_gene: TRBD2; v_gene: TRBV10-3; j_gene: TRBJ2-2; CDR3nt: TGTGCCATCAGTGAGTCGTCTAGCGGGGGTAACACCGGGGAGCTGTTTTTT; CDR3aa: CAISESSSGGNTGELFF
abundance: .; d_gene: TRBD2; v_gene: TRBV7-6; j_gene: TRBJ2-2; CDR3nt: TGTGCCAGCAGCTTACGGGCTAGCGGCCCGAACACCGGGGAGCTGTTTTTT; CDR3aa: CASSLRASGPNTGELFF
abundance: once; d_gene: .; v_gene: TRBV18; j_gene: TRBJ2-1; CDR3nt: TGTGCCAGCTCACCTCGACAGGTACCGAACAATGAGCAGTTCTTC; CDR3aa: CASSPRQVPNNEQFF
abundance: .; d_gene: .; v_gene: TRBV6-5; j_gene: TRBJ1-3; CDR3nt: TGTGCCAGCAGTTACCGCGGGGGCAGGATATATTTT; CDR3aa: CASSYRGGRIYF
abundance: .; d_gene: .; v_gene: TRBV7-3; j_gene: TRBJ2-7; CDR3nt: TGTGCCAGCAGCCCCCGCTACTCCTACGAGCAGTACTTC; CDR3aa: CASSPRYSYEQYF
abundance: .; d_gene: TRBD1; v_gene: TRBV5-1; j_gene: TRBJ1-1; CDR3nt: TGCGCCAGCAGCATCCGGGACAGGGGGGCCACTGAAGCTTTCTTT; CDR3aa: CASSIRDRGATEAFF
abundance: .; d_gene: .; v_gene: TRBV6-1; j_gene: TRBJ1-2; CDR3nt: TGTGCCAGCAGTGGTTCCTTGACCGGGGTTCGGGGCTACACCTTC; CDR3aa: CASSGSLTGVRGYTF
abundance: .; d_gene: TRBD1; v_gene: TRBV18; j_gene: TRBJ1-2; CDR3nt: TGTGCCAGCTCACGCGGGACAGACTCCTATGGCTACACCTTC; CDR3aa: CASSRGTDSYGYTF
abundance: .; d_gene: .; v_gene: TRBV5-1; j_gene: TRBJ1-1; CDR3nt: TGCGCCAGCAGCTTGGCCTTCACTTACGGTGAAGCTTTCTTT; CDR3aa: CASSLAFTYGEAFF
abundance: .; d_gene: .; v_gene: TRBV5-1; j_gene: TRBJ2-5; CDR3nt: TGCGCCAGCCTCCGGGAGACCCAGTACTTC; CDR3aa: CASLRETQYF
abundance: .; d_gene: TRBD2; v_gene: TRBV4-1; j_gene: TRBJ2-1; CDR3nt: TGCGCCAGCAGCCAAGAGGGACTAGCGTACAATGAGCAGTTCTTC; CDR3aa: CASSQEGLAYNEQFF
abundance: .; d_gene: TRBD2; v_gene: TRBV5-1; j_gene: TRBJ2-2; CDR3nt: TGCGCCAGCAGCTCTGGGACTAGCGGAATGAACACCGGGGAGCTGTTTTTT; CDR3aa: CASSSGTSGMNTGELFF
abundance: many; d_gene: TRBD1; v_gene: TRBV5-1; j_gene: TRBJ2-1; CDR3nt: TGCGCCAGCACCTCCACCAACCTACGACAGGGGGCTAGCTCCTACAATGAGCAGTTCTTC; CDR3aa: CASTSTNLRQGASSYNEQFF
abundance: .; d_gene: .; v_gene: TRBV7-6; j_gene: TRBJ2-1; CDR3nt: TGTGCCAGCAGCTTAGAAGGACACCTCTACAATGAGCAGTTCTTC; CDR3aa: CASSLEGHLYNEQFF
abundance: .; d_gene: .; v_gene: TRBV9; j_gene: TRBJ1-1; CDR3nt: TGTGCCAGCAGCGTAGCCGGCCAGGTTGAAGCTTTCTTT; CDR3aa: CASSVAGQVEAFF
abundance: .; d_gene: TRBD2; v_gene: TRBV25-1; j_gene: TRBJ2-2; CDR3nt: TGTGCCAGCAGTGAATCCGGACTAGCGGGGGGCCTCCCCTGGGAGCTGTTTTTT; CDR3aa: CASSESGLAGGLPWELFF
abundance: .; d_gene: TRBD1; v_gene: TRBV6-6; j_gene: TRBJ1-1; CDR3nt: TGTGCCAGCAGTCGAACAGGGGTGGGGACTGAAGCTTTCTTT; CDR3aa: CASSRTGVGTEAFF
abundance: .; d_gene: .; v_gene: TRBV5-1; j_gene: TRBJ2-7; CDR3nt: TGCGCCAGCAGCTTTACAATTGAATCCTACGAGCAGTACTTC; CDR3aa: CASSFTIESYEQYF
abundance: .; d_gene: TRBD1; v_gene: TRBV27; j_gene: TRBJ2-1; CDR3nt: TGTGCCAGCAGATTTGGACAGGGGATAGAGCATGAGCAGTTCTTC; CDR3aa: CASRFGQGIEHEQFF
abundance: .; d_gene: .; v_gene: TRBV2; j_gene: TRBJ1-6; CDR3nt: TGTGCCAGCAGGGGCGGGACTGCTCTTTCGTCACCCCTCCACTTT; CDR3aa: CASRGGTALSSPLHF
abundance: .; d_gene: .; v_gene: TRBV5-1; j_gene: TRBJ1-1; CDR3nt: TGCGCCAGCAGCATAGGGAGGGCAGCGGGGAAGGCTTTCTTT; CDR3aa: CASSIGRAAGKAFF
abundance: .; d_gene: TRBD2; v_gene: TRBV6-1; j_gene: TRBJ2-1; CDR3nt: TGTGCCAGCAGCCTATGGACTAGTTCTCGCGAGCAGTTCTTC; CDR3aa: CASSLWTSSREQFF
abundance: .; d_gene: TRBD2; v_gene: TRBV5-4; j_gene: TRBJ2-3; CDR3nt: TGTGCCAGCAGCTTGCTTCGCGGGGGGGCTACAGATACGCAGTATTTT; CDR3aa: CASSLLRGGATDTQYF
abundance: .; d_gene: .; v_gene: TRBV19; j_gene: TRBJ1-1; CDR3nt: TGTGCCAGTAGTATTGGGGGGGGCGGGAACACTGAAGCTTTCTTT; CDR3aa: CASSIGGGGNTEAFF
abundance: .; d_gene: .; v_gene: TRBV19; j_gene: TRBJ1-1; CDR3nt: TGTGCCAGTAGTTCTTATACAGGACCTAACACTGAAGCTTTCTTT; CDR3aa: CASSSYTGPNTEAFF
abundance: .; d_gene: TRBD2; v_gene: TRBV11-2; j_gene: TRBJ2-1; CDR3nt: TGTGCCAGCAGCTTAGGCACTAGCGGGGGGGCAGGGGTCTACAATGAGCAGTTCTTC; CDR3aa: CASSLGTSGGAGVYNEQFF
abundance: .; d_gene: TRBD2; v_gene: TRBV2; j_gene: TRBJ2-1; CDR3nt: TGTGCCACCGGGAAGACTAGCGGGGACGGAGGTGAGCAGTTCTTC; CDR3aa: CATGKTSGDGGEQFF
abundance: .; d_gene: .; v_gene: TRBV30; j_gene: TRBJ1-2; CDR3nt: TGTGCCTGGAGTTCCACCGAACAGGGCCGCTACACCTTC; CDR3aa: CAWSSTEQGRYTF
abundance: .; d_gene: TRBD1; v_gene: TRBV18; j_gene: TRBJ1-1; CDR3nt: TGTGCCAGCTCACCGGGGACAGACACTTTCTTT; CDR3aa: CASSPGTDTFF
abundance: .; d_gene: .; v_gene: TRBV7-9; j_gene: TRBJ2-5; CDR3nt: TGTGCCAGCACCCGAGACTACCAAGAGACCCAGTACTTC; CDR3aa: CASTRDYQETQYF
abundance: few; d_gene: TRBD2; v_gene: TRBV7-3; j_gene: TRBJ2-1; CDR3nt: TGTGCCAGCAGCTTAACTCGCCAAGCGGGGGGGCAGGGAGAGCAGTTCTTC; CDR3aa: CASSLTRQAGGQGEQFF
abundance: .; d_gene: .; v_gene: TRBV7-2; j_gene: TRBJ1-5; CDR3nt: TGTGCCAGCAGCTTCTCAGGGGCGAATCAGCCCCAGCATTTT; CDR3aa: CASSFSGANQPQHF
abundance: .; d_gene: .; v_gene: TRBV28; j_gene: TRBJ1-5; CDR3nt: TGTGCCAGCAGGGCCTCCAATCAGCCCCAGCATTTT; CDR3aa: CASRASNQPQHF
abundance: .; d_gene: .; v_gene: TRBV10-3; j_gene: TRBJ1-5; CDR3nt: TGTGCCATCAGTCTGGAGGGGGGGTGGACTCAGCCCCAGCATTTT; CDR3aa: CAISLEGGWTQPQHF
abundance: .; d_gene: TRBD2; v_gene: TRBV29-1; j_gene: TRBJ2-2; CDR3nt: TGCAGCGTCGCGGGACTAGCGGGAGTCGGGGAGCTGTTTTTT; CDR3aa: CSVAGLAGVGELFF
abundance: .; d_gene: TRBD1; v_gene: TRBV28; j_gene: TRBJ2-7; CDR3nt: TGTGCCAGCAGTTTACTGGGACAGGCATCCTACGAGCAGTACTTC; CDR3aa: CASSLLGQASYEQYF
abundance: .; d_gene: TRBD1; v_gene: TRBV2; j_gene: TRBJ2-5; CDR3nt: TGTGCCAGCAGTGAAGGGACAGGGGTGGAGACCCAGTACTTC; CDR3aa: CASSEGTGVETQYF
abundance: few; d_gene: .; v_gene: TRBV5-1; j_gene: TRBJ2-2; CDR3nt: TGCGCCAGCAGCGTCGACGGGGACGGGGAGCTGTTTTTT; CDR3aa: CASSVDGDGELFF
abundance: .; d_gene: .; v_gene: TRBV11-2; j_gene: TRBJ2-1; CDR3nt: TGTGCCAGCAGCTTGATTCCCAGGGGGGTTATGCAGTTCTTC; CDR3aa: CASSLIPRGVMQFF
abundance: .; d_gene: TRBD2; v_gene: TRBV13; j_gene: TRBJ2-5; CDR3nt: TGTGCCAGCAGCTTCCGTCGGGGGGGGTACCAAGAGACCCAGTACTTC; CDR3aa: CASSFRRGGYQETQYF
abundance: few; d_gene: TRBD2; v_gene: TRBV10-3; j_gene: TRBJ2-1; CDR3nt: TGTGCCATCAGTGTATATTCCGGGACTAGCGGGACAAATGAGCAGTTCTTC; CDR3aa: CAISVYSGTSGTNEQFF
abundance: .; d_gene: .; v_gene: TRBV9; j_gene: TRBJ1-6; CDR3nt: TGTGCCAGCAGCGCGGTCGCGGGGGCTGGGAATTCACCCCTCCACTTT; CDR3aa: CASSAVAGAGNSPLHF
abundance: .; d_gene: .; v_gene: TRBV18; j_gene: TRBJ1-2; CDR3nt: TGTGCCAGCTCACCACCATCCAAGCCCGTAGTGAAGACCTTC; CDR3aa: CASSPPSKPVVKTF
abundance: .; d_gene: TRBD2; v_gene: TRBV18; j_gene: TRBJ2-5; CDR3nt: TGTGCCAGCTCACCACCTAGCGGGAGTGGAGAGACCCAGTACTTC; CDR3aa: CASSPPSGSGETQYF
abundance: .; d_gene: .; v_gene: TRBV5-6; j_gene: TRBJ1-5; CDR3nt: TGTGCCAGCAGCCTGGGGCCAGGGGGCAATCAGCCCCAGCATTTT; CDR3aa: CASSLGPGGNQPQHF
abundance: few; d_gene: TRBD1; v_gene: TRBV7-8; j_gene: TRBJ1-1; CDR3nt: TGTGCCAGCAGCTTACGGGACAGGGGATCGAACACTGAAGCTTTCTTT; CDR3aa: CASSLRDRGSNTEAFF
abundance: .; d_gene: .; v_gene: TRBV11-2; j_gene: TRBJ1-3; CDR3nt: TGTGCCAGCAGCTTAGGCCAGAACTCTGGAAACACCATATATTTT; CDR3aa: CASSLGQNSGNTIYF
abundance: .; d_gene: .; v_gene: TRBV10-1; j_gene: TRBJ1-5; CDR3nt: TGCGCCAGCAGTGAGGGCTTGGCGGATCGAGACAATCAGCCCCAGCATTTT; CDR3aa: CASSEGLADRDNQPQHF
abundance: .; d_gene: .; v_gene: TRBV21-1; j_gene: TRBJ2-3; CDR3nt: TGTGCCAGCAGCAAAAGTGGGGGCAACGGAGATTGCACAGATACGCAGTATTTT; CDR3aa: CASSKSGGNGDCTDTQYF
abundance: .; d_gene: TRBD2; v_gene: TRBV5-1; j_gene: TRBJ2-3; CDR3nt: TGCGCCAGCAGCGTGAGCGGGGCTGGCACAGATACGCAGTATTTT; CDR3aa: CASSVSGAGTDTQYF
abundance: once; d_gene: TRBD2; v_gene: TRBV29-1; j_gene: TRBJ2-3; CDR3nt: TGCAGCGCCCTAGCGGGAGGTGGTGGGGGCACAGATACGCAGTATTTT; CDR3aa: CSALAGGGGGTDTQYF
abundance: .; d_gene: .; v_gene: TRBV15; j_gene: TRBJ1-1; CDR3nt: TGTGCCACCAGCAGAGAGGCGGACAGAACAAACACTGAAGCTTTCTTT; CDR3aa: CATSREADRTNTEAFF
abundance: .; d_gene: TRBD1; v_gene: TRBV5-8; j_gene: TRBJ1-3; CDR3nt: TGTGCCAGCAGCTGGGGACAGGGGAGCGTCTCTGGAAACACCATATATTTT; CDR3aa: CASSWGQGSVSGNTIYF
abundance: .; d_gene: TRBD1; v_gene: TRBV5-1; j_gene: TRBJ1-3; CDR3nt: TGCGCCAGCAGCTTGGTAGGGGGCCCGAAGGGAAACACCATATATTTT; CDR3aa: CASSLVGGPKGNTIYF